The 10 T cell receptor beta chains listed next were all sequenced from one sample in a study of OX40 agonist ivuxolimab in advanced cancers. Assay used: immunoSEQ multiplex PCR; TCRdb lists only in-frame clones, some missing. The sample includes some 62,000 clones, 79% of them seen just once. The sample here was CD4+ or CD8+ T cells sorted from blood, taken in a trial of the OX40 agonist ivuxolimab. The receptors were gathered from an adult with an advanced solid tumor such as melanoma, head and neck, liver or kidney cancer.

This clone was detected only once. The chain has TRBV19 and TRBJ1-2; 7 bases agree with TRBD1. Per germline, CDR1 LNHDA and CDR2 SQIVND (reference sequence). CDR3 length equals 12 residues. After removal of 9 bases from V and 4 bases from J, the junction contained 5 bases not matched to a gene. The CDR3 nucleotides read TGTGCCAGAACGGCAGGGGGCTATGGCTACACCTTC. Translation gives CARTAGGYGYTF.

V is TRBV6-5 and J is TRBJ2-6; D tentatively reads TRBD1 or TRBD2 (5 bases each). Germline CDR1 is MNHEY and CDR2 is SVGAGI. The CDR3 has 16 amino acids. V gave up 0 bases and J gave up 4 bases, with 10 bases separating them. CDR3 amino acids: CASSYSRGSGANVLTF. The DNA of the CDR3 is TGTGCCAGCAGTTACTCCCGGGGCTCCGGGGCCAACGTCCTGACTTTC.

This chain uses TRBV19 with TRBJ2-7, with no clear D. This CDR3 spans 11 amino acids. Germline V gives CDR1 LNHDA, CDR2 SQIVND (reference sequence). With 8 bases removed from V and 3 bases from J, the gap between germline ends came to 8 bases. The CDR3 nucleotides are TGTGCCAGTGGAAGCAGCTACGAGCAGTACTTC. This encodes CASGSSYEQYF.

The chain links TRBV28 to TRBJ1-1, with a tentative D call TRBD1 (5 bases). Germline CDR1 reads MDHEN; CDR2 reads SYDVKM. V lost 5 bases, J lost 5 bases, and 15 bases lay in between. The CDR3 runs to 14 residues. CDR3 loop: CASSGMGGWTEAFF. For the CDR3, the DNA is TGTGCCAGCAGTGGGATGGGGGGATGGACTGAAGCTTTCTTT.

The table lists this clone with a count of one. The chain carries TRBV5-4 and TRBJ1-1; tentative D call: TRBD1 (5 bases). Trimming stripped 3 bases from V and 6 bases from J, with 12 bases between. CDR1 SGHNT and CDR2 YYREEE come from the germline V gene (reference sequence). This CDR3 contains 13 residues. The CDR3 DNA is TGTGCCAGCAGCTGGGGGGGGAAGGCTGAAGCTTTCTTT. Translating gives CASSWGGKAEAFF.

J is TRBJ1-5 and V is TRBV5-1, with D possibly TRBD1 on 6 matching bases. V dropped 0 bases and J dropped 2 bases, with 9 bases sitting between them. This CDR3 has 15 amino acids. Germline assignment: CDR1 SGHRS and CDR2 YFSETQ. In DNA form, the CDR3 reads TGCGCCAGCAGCTTGGAGGGGGTTGGCAATCAGCCCCAGCATTTT. Translated, it gives CASSLEGVGNQPQHF.

This clone has only a few counts. CDR3: CASSLYQGYEQYF. The CDR3 DNA reads TGTGCCAGCAGCCTCTATCAGGGCTACGAGCAGTACTTC. The chain is built from TRBV16 and TRBJ2-7, with D perhaps TRBD1 (5 bases). From germline, CDR1 is KGHSY and CDR2 FQNENV. There are 13 residues in the CDR3. V was clipped by 4 bases and J by 3 bases, with 10 bases between them.

The chain carries TRBV7-3 and TRBJ2-2; D might be TRBD2 (6 bases). CDR3 size: 13 residues. From germline, CDR1 is SGHTA and CDR2 FQGTGA. V lost 3 bases and J lost 7, with 9 bases in between. The CDR3 coding sequence is TGTGCCAGCAGCTTCCGGCGGGGCGGGGAGCTGTTTTTT. This gives the protein CASSFRRGGELFF.

This clone was found once. The chain employs TRBV7-9 and TRBJ2-2, with a possible D match to TRBD2 (5 bases). The CDR3 is 13 amino acids. V lost 8 bases to trimming and J lost 1 base, with 8 bases between them. From germline, CDR1 is SEHNR and CDR2 FQNEAQ (reference sequence). This chain's CDR3 is CASGAVNTGELFF. CDR3 coding DNA: TGTGCCAGCGGAGCGGTGAACACCGGGGAGCTGTTTTTT. Complete variable domain (other parts from reference TRBV7-9 and TRBJ2-2): DTGVSQNPRHKITKRGQNVTFRCDPISEHNRLYWYRQTLGQGPEFLTYFQNEAQLEKSRLLSDRFSAERPKGSFSTLEIQRTEQGDSAMYLCASGAVNTGELFFGEGSRLTVL.

The CDR3 sequence: CASSLSVAQETQYF. The CDR3 DNA reads as TGTGCCAGCTCCTTGTCTGTGGCCCAAGAGACCCAGTACTTC. This chain uses TRBV28 with TRBJ2-5; D not resolved. V lost 8 bases to trimming and J lost 1 base, with 14 bases between them. Germline assignment: CDR1 MDHEN and CDR2 SYDVKM. CDR3 length equals 14 residues.